The 15 T cell receptor beta chains given below trace back to one sample, sequenced in a study of blood T cell repertoires in COVID-19. Here immunoSEQ multiplex PCR was the method, and the copy in TCRdb shows in-frame clones only, minus some. The data contain 100,000 to 150,000 clones, over 75% of them seen just once; the ten biggest clones take up approximately 5%. The sample was peripheral blood. The receptors here all came from a woman in her sixties or seventies with acute or convalescent COVID-19.

V usage is TRBV11-2 and J usage is TRBJ1-3; TRBD1 is a possible D gene (5 bases). The germline V gene has CDR1 SGHAT and CDR2 FQNNGV. V was shortened by 0 bases and J by 1 base, with 16 bases between the two germline ends. This CDR3 comprises 18 residues. This chain's CDR3 is CASSLERRGPSSGNTIYF. The CDR3 region has the DNA TGTGCCAGCAGCTTAGAAAGGAGGGGACCCAGTTCTGGAAACACCATATATTTT.

The chain couples TRBV7-2 to TRBJ1-4, with D maybe TRBD1 (5 bases). The V gene's germline CDR1 is SGHTA and CDR2 FQGNSA. The V gene lost 6 bases and the J gene lost 8 bases, with 13 bases spanning the gap. CDR3 length equals 13 residues. CDR3 in amino acids: CASSPRTSEKLFF. The CDR3, as DNA: TGTGCCAGCAGTCCTAGGACATCCGAAAAACTGTTTTTT.

The chain carries TRBV11-1 and TRBJ2-3, with 9 positions matching TRBD2. The germline gives CDR1 SGHAT, CDR2 FQDESV (reference sequence). The CDR3 extends over 16 amino acids. The J segment lost 5 bases and the V segment lost 2 bases, leaving 8 bases of the junction unmatched. The CDR3 protein is CASSLFAGGLRDTQYF. In DNA form, the CDR3 reads TGTGCCAGCAGCTTATTCGCGGGGGGGCTTAGAGATACGCAGTATTTT.

The chain joins TRBV27 to TRBJ1-2; TRBD1 might be the D (5 bases). V gave up 4 bases and J gave up 8 bases, with 14 bases separating them. This CDR3 spans 13 amino acids. Germline CDR1 is MNHEY and CDR2 is SMNVEV (reference sequence). CDR3 in amino acids: CASSSSGYQGYTF. The CDR3 DNA follows: TGTGCCAGCAGTTCCTCAGGGTATCAGGGCTACACCTTC.

The chain employs TRBV21-1 and TRBJ1-5; the tabulated D call, TRBD1, remains unverified against the DNA. TRBV21-1 is described as a pseudogene. This CDR3 is 17 amino acids long. The chain's CDR3 is CASSGTGDSHSNQPQHF. In DNA form, the CDR3 reads TGTGCCAGCTCGGGGACAGGGGATTCCCATAGCAATCAGCCCCAGCATTTT.

The rearrangement joins TRBV5-1 to TRBJ1-3, with D possibly TRBD1 on 5 matching bases. The ends were cut back, 4 bases at V and 0 bases at J, with 11 bases in the middle. The CDR3 contains 15 residues. CDR1 SGHRS and CDR2 YFSETQ come from the germline V gene. The CDR3 region is CASSERTSSGNTIYF. The DNA of the CDR3 is TGCGCCAGCAGCGAACGGACAAGCTCTGGAAACACCATATATTTT.

This chain uses TRBV21-1 with TRBJ1-2; the DNA was not used to check the table's D call, TRBD1. TRBV21-1 is a pseudogene. CDR3 length: 15 amino acids. The CDR3 loop reads CASSKTETVGDGYTF. CDR3 DNA sequence: TGTGCCAGCAGCAAAACAGAGACAGTCGGTGATGGCTACACCTTC.

The chain joins TRBV2 to TRBJ1-2; the match to TRBD1 covers 10 bases. The CDR3 consists of 14 residues. The germline gives CDR1 SNHLY, CDR2 FYNNEI. V gave up 4 bases and J gave up 6 bases; unmatched junction bases: 5. The CDR3, as DNA: TGTGCCAGCAGTGCGACAGGGGGCAATAATGGCTACACCTTC. It translates to CASSATGGNNGYTF.

V is TRBV2 and J is TRBJ1-3; D perhaps matches TRBD1 (5 bases). The germline V gene has CDR1 SNHLY and CDR2 FYNNEI. This CDR3 has 15 amino acids. V was pared by 4 bases and J by 1 base, with 11 bases between. For the CDR3, the DNA is TGTGCCAGCAGTGTAGGGGCCGTTTCTGGAAACACCATATATTTT. This encodes CASSVGAVSGNTIYF.

The rearrangement joins TRBV14 to TRBJ1-2; 7 positions agree with TRBD1. Per the germline V gene, CDR1 is SGHDN and CDR2 is FVKESK. This CDR3 comprises 13 residues. The junction had 2 bases not matched to a gene; V was cut back by 4 bases and J by 3 bases. CDR3 protein: CASSLDRDYGYTF. The CDR3 DNA reads TGTGCCAGCAGCCTTGACAGGGACTATGGCTACACCTTC.

This chain joins TRBV7-6 and TRBJ1-2, with TRBD1 matching over 10 bases. V lost 1 base, J lost 7 bases, and 6 bases stayed unmatched. The CDR3 contains 15 residues. Germline loops: CDR1 SGHVS, CDR2 FNYEAQ. Written as DNA, the CDR3 is TGTGCCAGCAGCTTAGACCGGACAGGGGGAAGTGGCTACACCTTC. It specifies CASSLDRTGGSGYTF.

The chain couples TRBV12-3 or TRBV12-4 to TRBJ1-2, with D unclear. Trimming removed 3 bases at V and 5 bases at J, with 7 bases between. CDR3 length: 12 residues. The CDR3: CASSLGEYGYTF. The CDR3 DNA sequence: TGTGCCAGCAGTTTGGGAGAGTATGGCTACACCTTC.

The chain employs TRBV30 and TRBJ2-1; D remains unclear. V was pared by 0 bases and J by 10 bases, with 7 bases between. The CDR3 is 11 amino acids. From germline, CDR1 is GTSNPN and CDR2 SVGIG (reference sequence). For the CDR3, the DNA is TGTGCCTGGAGTGTCACGGTCGAGCAGTTCTTC. Protein sequence: CAWSVTVEQFF.

The CDR3 nucleotides read TGCGCCAGCAGCTTGGGAGCGGGGGGTAACAATGAGCAGTTCTTC. This gives the protein CASSLGAGGNNEQFF. The J gene is TRBJ2-1, the V gene TRBV5-1; 9 positions match TRBD2. This CDR3 is 15 amino acids long. CDR1 and CDR2 from the germline V gene are SGHRS and YFSETQ. V lost 0 bases to trimming and J lost 5 bases; unmatched junction nucleotides: 3.

This chain links TRBV9 with TRBJ1-6, with 7 bases aligning to TRBD1. This CDR3 spans 16 amino acids. Germline values: CDR1 SGDLS, CDR2 YYNGEE. Unmatched junction bases numbered 10, after V lost 4 bases and J lost 6 bases. CDR3 sequence (DNA): TGTGCCAGCAGCATAGGACAGGCGCCGCCTAATTCACCCCTCCACTTT. Amino acids: CASSIGQAPPNSPLHF.